Listed below are T cell receptor beta chains from one sample, sequenced in a study of regulatory T cells in long-lasting Graves disease. TCRdb recomputed calls from the multiplex PCR reads with MiXCR, one row per CDR3 protein. This sample carries 300,000 to 400,000 distinct CDR3 sequences, 20% of them seen once, and the ten largest clones take less than 35%. Sequencing was performed on peripheral blood mononuclear cells (PBMCs), taken when the disease was refractory, from a patient treated with antithyroid drugs. These receptors all come from a female donor with Graves disease. CDR3s include the opening cysteine and the closing phenylalanine or tryptophan. The D gene is left open where the match is weak. Rows give clone size only sometimes, using once, few, many, or a class for an expanded clone.

d_call clone_size j_call v_call cdr3_aa cdr3_nt
NA NA TRBJ1-1 TRBV12-5 CASGLGGLNTEAFF TGTGCTAGTGGTTTGGGGGGATTGAACACTGAAGCTTTCTTT
TRBD2 many TRBJ2-7 TRBV2 CASSRTLAGENEQYF TGTGCCAGCAGCCGAACTCTAGCGGGAGAAAACGAGCAGTACTTC
TRBD1 many TRBJ1-1 TRBV6-1 CASSPSTGGFAEAFF TGTGCCAGCAGTCCCTCCACAGGGGGCTTCGCTGAAGCTTTCTTT
NA few TRBJ2-7 TRBV6-2/TRBV6-3 CASWDHSYEQYF TGTGCCAGTTGGGATCACTCCTACGAGCAGTACTTC
TRBD1 few TRBJ1-1 TRBV19 CASTRLGQGITEAFF TGTGCCAGTACCCGATTGGGACAGGGCATTACTGAAGCTTTCTTT
NA many TRBJ1-2 TRBV3-1 CASSQGRRDRGYGYTF TGTGCCAGCAGCCAAGGTAGACGCGACAGAGGGTATGGCTACACCTTC
NA NA TRBJ1-5 TRBV6-1 CASRLELGSNQPQHF TGTGCCAGCCGTCTGGAACTGGGTAGCAATCAGCCCCAGCATTTT
NA NA TRBJ2-1 TRBV6-1 CASRPVEADEQFF TGTGCCAGCAGGCCGGTAGAGGCCGATGAGCAGTTCTTC
TRBD2 NA TRBJ2-7 TRBV6-8 CVSIGAGAMYEQYF TGTGTCAGCATCGGAGCGGGGGCCATGTACGAGCAGTACTTC
NA NA TRBJ2-2 TRBV12-5 CASGLVTGVGELFF TGTGCTAGTGGTTTGGTAACCGGGGTCGGGGAGCTGTTTTTT
TRBD1 few TRBJ2-7 TRBV3-1 CASSGGQGVSYEQYF TGTGCCAGCAGCGGTGGACAGGGGGTATCCTACGAGCAGTACTTC
NA NA TRBJ2-7 TRBV11-2 CASTQQADSYEQYF TGTGCCAGCACCCAACAAGCGGACAGCTACGAGCAGTACTTC
TRBD1 many TRBJ1-2 TRBV6-5 CASSSRLWDRGGYTF TGTGCCAGCAGTTCGCGACTTTGGGACAGGGGTGGCTACACCTTC
NA many TRBJ2-7 TRBV7-2 CASSANPGVSYEQYF TGTGCCAGCAGCGCCAACCCGGGGGTCTCCTACGAGCAGTACTTC
NA NA TRBJ1-3 TRBV7-2 CASAPLQGRNTIYF TGTGCCAGCGCCCCCCTTCAGGGTCGAAACACCATATATTTT
TRBD2 few TRBJ2-5 TRBV6-9 CASSYSGGGDAETQYF TGTGCCAGCAGTTACAGCGGGGGGGGGGATGCCGAGACCCAGTACTTC
TRBD1 many TRBJ1-4 TRBV10-3 CAISEPGQGVEKLFF TGTGCCATCAGTGAGCCCGGACAGGGGGTCGAAAAACTGTTTTTT
NA few TRBJ2-5 TRBV29-1 CSVWGGAQETQYF TGCAGCGTTTGGGGCGGGGCACAAGAGACCCAGTACTTC
NA NA TRBJ2-7 TRBV9 CAGSVEGQSSSYEQYF TGTGCCGGCAGCGTGGAGGGACAGTCGAGCTCCTACGAGCAGTACTTC
TRBD1 many TRBJ1-3 TRBV28 CASKLQGARGNTIYF TGTGCCAGCAAACTCCAGGGGGCGCGCGGAAACACCATATATTTT
TRBD1 many TRBJ1-6 TRBV28 CASETTGSGSPLHF TGTGCCAGCGAAACGACAGGGAGTGGTTCACCCCTCCACTTT
NA few TRBJ2-7 TRBV6-5 CASSYGTHYEQYF TGTGCCAGCAGTTATGGGACCCACTACGAGCAGTACTTC
TRBD1 NA TRBJ2-7 TRBV10-3 CAISRGLVDEQYF TGTGCCATCAGCAGGGGGCTCGTGGACGAGCAGTACTTC
TRBD1 NA TRBJ2-7 TRBV13 CASSQLRDRGPPSYEQYF TGTGCCAGCAGCCAACTAAGGGACAGGGGGCCTCCTTCCTACGAGCAGTACTTC
NA few TRBJ2-4 TRBV5-8 CASSLLGLAKNIQYF TGTGCCAGCAGCTTGTTGGGGTTAGCCAAAAACATTCAGTACTTC
NA NA TRBJ1-1 TRBV30 CAWIGSIMNTEAFF TGTGCCTGGATTGGGAGTATAATGAACACTGAAGCTTTCTTT
TRBD2 NA TRBJ2-7 TRBV30 CAWSVVRESDTEQYF TGTGCCTGGAGTGTGGTGCGGGAGTCTGACACCGAGCAGTACTTC
NA NA TRBJ1-5 TRBV6-9 CASSYSGVKTSGNQPQHF TGTGCCAGCAGTTACAGCGGGGTAAAGACCTCCGGCAATCAGCCCCAGCATTTT
NA few TRBJ2-3 TRBV7-3 CASTPSGLSTDTQYF TGTGCCAGCACCCCGAGCGGGCTTAGCACAGATACGCAGTATTTT
NA many TRBJ1-2 TRBV11-2 CASSLVLQPGRGYTF TGTGCCAGCAGCTTAGTATTACAGCCGGGCCGAGGCTACACCTTC
NA many TRBJ1-1 TRBV12-5 CASGLVEGTEAFF TGTGCTAGTGGTTTGGTGGAAGGCACTGAAGCTTTCTTT
NA few TRBJ2-2 TRBV14 CASSPYHGSANTGELFF TGTGCCAGCAGCCCCTACCATGGTTCGGCCAACACCGGGGAGCTGTTTTTT
TRBD1 NA TRBJ2-3 TRBV5-1 CASSLGGTVSDTQYF TGCGCCAGCAGCTTGGGGGGGACAGTGTCAGATACGCAGTATTTT
TRBD2 NA TRBJ2-3 TRBV11-2 CASSLDSGGGAAADTQYF TGTGCCAGCAGCTTAGACTCCGGGGGGGGAGCTGCCGCAGATACGCAGTATTTT
NA few TRBJ2-2 TRBV20-1 CSAGKGSGELFF TGCAGTGCTGGCAAGGGGTCCGGGGAGCTGTTTTTT